This T cell receptor (beta chain) came from a study of response to subunit inactivated influenza vaccine. The study's findings and limits: Each seasonal flu vaccination may recruit only limited new T cells, authors suggested.

About this clonotype: Its target is not known.

CDR3 size: 13 residues. J was trimmed by 10 bases and V by 4 bases; bases with no gene match: 7. The germline V gene encodes CDR1 ENHRY and CDR2 SYGVKD. TCRdb ran MiXCR on the RT-PCR reads and lists one entry per CDR3 protein. The sample yields roughly 700,000 distinct CDR3 sequences, about 15% seen once. This clonotype originated in a man aged 45 to 65 who received an inactivated influenza vaccine. The sequencing here drew on PBMCs from blood, taken 14 to 15 days before vaccination. The chain joins TRBV10-3 to TRBJ2-1; TRBD2 agrees at 7 bases. The CDR3 is CAISAREGDEQFF. In DNA form, the CDR3 reads TGTGCCATCAGTGCGAGGGAGGGTGACGAGCAGTTCTTC.